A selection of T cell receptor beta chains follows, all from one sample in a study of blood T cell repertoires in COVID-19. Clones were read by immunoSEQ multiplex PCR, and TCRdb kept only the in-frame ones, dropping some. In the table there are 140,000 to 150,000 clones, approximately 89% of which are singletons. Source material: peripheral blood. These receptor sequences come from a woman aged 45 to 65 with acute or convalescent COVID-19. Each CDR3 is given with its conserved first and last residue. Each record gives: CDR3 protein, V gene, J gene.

CDR3: CASRKRHRHNSPLHF
V: TRBV6-5
J: TRBJ1-6

CDR3: CSASLQGNQPQHF
V: TRBV20-1
J: TRBJ1-5

CDR3: CASKEGAQETQYF
V: TRBV2
J: TRBJ2-5

CDR3: CASSPGTDYYNEQFF
V: TRBV5-6
J: TRBJ2-1

CDR3: CASSLAAGGYEQYF
V: TRBV7-6
J: TRBJ2-7

CDR3: CASSSGLAPGELFF
V: TRBV5-1
J: TRBJ2-2

CDR3: CASTVQTNTEAFF
V: TRBV2
J: TRBJ1-1

CDR3: CASSPPTAPLLAGEGNEQFF
V: TRBV18
J: TRBJ2-1

CDR3: CASSLVQGDSPLHF
V: TRBV5-1
J: TRBJ1-6

CDR3: CASSRTGQGGNQPQHF
V: TRBV18
J: TRBJ1-5

CDR3: CASSLGFGGGPYEQYF
V: TRBV11-2
J: TRBJ2-7

CDR3: CASSLAGTSRQYF
V: TRBV5-1
J: TRBJ2-7

CDR3: CASSGGQGITGELFF
V: TRBV2
J: TRBJ2-2

CDR3: CARASSGDKETQYF
V: TRBV7-4
J: TRBJ2-5

CDR3: CASSLGGSYEQYF
V: TRBV27
J: TRBJ2-7